This is a list of T cell receptor beta chains from one sample in a study of blood T cell repertoires in COVID-19. Profiling relied on immunoSEQ multiplex PCR, and the TCRdb table lists in-frame clones only, not all of them. This sample carries around 110,000 clones, 65% to 75% of them seen once, and the ten largest clones take about 1%. The sample taken for sequencing was peripheral blood. The receptors here all came from a human donor with acute or convalescent COVID-19. The donor label of this sample is uncertain. CDR3s include the opening cysteine and the closing phenylalanine or tryptophan. Each record gives: V gene, clone size, D gene, J gene, CDR3 protein, CDR3 DNA. The D gene is left open where the match is weak. Clone size is stated in some rows and not others, as once, few, many or a class when expanded.

V: TRBV19; size: -; D: -; J: TRBJ1-5; CDR3: CASSIDVRRAVTRGNQPQHF; DNA: TGTGCCAGTAGTATAGATGTACGTCGTGCGGTAACGAGAGGCAATCAGCCCCAGCATTTT
V: TRBV5-5; size: -; D: TRBD1; J: TRBJ2-7; CDR3: CASTRTGLYEQYF; DNA: TGTGCCAGCACCCGGACAGGACTTTACGAGCAGTACTTC
V: TRBV20-1; size: -; D: TRBD1; J: TRBJ1-5; CDR3: CSASRSGQVLAGNQPQHF; DNA: TGCAGTGCTAGTAGATCGGGACAGGTCCTCGCGGGCAATCAGCCCCAGCATTTT
V: TRBV19; size: -; D: -; J: TRBJ1-6; CDR3: CASSIWADLSYNSPLHF; DNA: TGTGCCAGTAGTATATGGGCAGACCTCTCCTATAATTCACCCCTCCACTTT
V: TRBV28; size: -; D: -; J: TRBJ1-2; CDR3: CASSPGDRAYGYTF; DNA: TGTGCCAGCAGTCCAGGGGATAGGGCCTATGGCTACACCTTC
V: TRBV28; size: few; D: -; J: TRBJ1-4; CDR3: CASSLAGAGEKLFF; DNA: TGTGCCAGCAGTTTAGCAGGGGCTGGGGAAAAACTGTTTTTT
V: TRBV6-5; size: few; D: -; J: TRBJ1-5; CDR3: CASSLTGNQPQHF; DNA: TGTGCCAGCAGCCTGACAGGCAATCAGCCCCAGCATTTT
V: TRBV7-3; size: -; D: TRBD2; J: TRBJ2-3; CDR3: CASSSGLEADTQYF; DNA: TGTGCCAGCAGCTCCGGACTAGAGGCAGATACGCAGTATTTT
V: TRBV5-1; size: few; D: -; J: TRBJ1-2; CDR3: CASRTTGGYGYTF; DNA: TGCGCCAGCAGAACGACAGGCGGCTATGGCTACACCTTC
V: TRBV7-2; size: once; D: -; J: TRBJ1-2; CDR3: CASSLGPGGYTF; DNA: TGTGCCAGCAGCTTAGGGCCGGGTGGCTACACCTTC
V: TRBV4-1; size: -; D: TRBD1; J: TRBJ2-2; CDR3: CASTSDRVNTGELFF; DNA: TGCGCCAGCACGTCGGACAGGGTGAACACCGGGGAGCTGTTTTTT
V: TRBV2; size: -; D: -; J: TRBJ2-1; CDR3: CASSEVPDNEQFF; DNA: TGTGCCAGCAGTGAAGTGCCAGACAATGAGCAGTTCTTC
V: TRBV6-5; size: -; D: -; J: TRBJ2-5; CDR3: CASSHPWTQETQYF; DNA: TGTGCCAGCAGCCATCCGTGGACACAAGAGACCCAGTACTTC
V: TRBV30; size: few; D: TRBD1; J: TRBJ1-5; CDR3: CAWSGGQGKNQPQHF; DNA: TGTGCCTGGAGTGGGGGACAGGGAAAAAATCAGCCCCAGCATTTT
V: TRBV3-1/TRBV3-2; size: few; D: TRBD1; J: TRBJ1-1; CDR3: CASSQTGVREAFF; DNA: TGTGCCAGCAGCCAGACAGGGGTCCGTGAAGCTTTCTTT
V: TRBV12-3/TRBV12-4; size: -; D: -; J: TRBJ2-6; CDR3: CASSVSGANVLTF; DNA: TGTGCCAGCAGCGTCTCTGGGGCCAACGTCCTGACTTTC
V: TRBV19; size: -; D: TRBD1; J: TRBJ1-5; CDR3: CASSIGQGRGRYQPQHF; DNA: TGTGCCAGTAGTATAGGACAGGGAAGGGGGAGATATCAGCCCCAGCATTTT
V: TRBV2; size: -; D: TRBD2; J: TRBJ2-5; CDR3: CASSVERGYETQYF; DNA: TGTGCCAGCAGTGTGGAGCGGGGGTATGAGACCCAGTACTTC
V: TRBV15; size: -; D: TRBD1; J: TRBJ1-2; CDR3: CATSRDRVGDGYTF; DNA: TGTGCCACCAGCAGGGACAGGGTGGGAGATGGCTACACCTTC
V: TRBV6-5; size: -; D: -; J: TRBJ2-5; CDR3: CASQFRGFETQYF; DNA: TGTGCCAGCCAGTTCCGGGGATTCGAGACCCAGTACTTC
V: TRBV21-1; size: -; D: -; J: TRBJ1-4; CDR3: CASSPHRQGRNEKLFF; DNA: TGTGCCAGCAGCCCCCATCGACAGGGACGTAATGAAAAACTGTTTTTT
V: TRBV12-3/TRBV12-4; size: -; D: -; J: TRBJ1-1; CDR3: CASSFSGTEAFF; DNA: TGTGCCAGCAGTTTTTCGGGCACTGAAGCTTTCTTT
V: TRBV7-9; size: once; D: -; J: TRBJ1-5; CDR3: CASSSHRQGQPQHF; DNA: TGTGCCAGCAGCTCGCACCGCCAGGGTCAGCCCCAGCATTTT
V: TRBV19; size: -; D: -; J: TRBJ1-6; CDR3: CATRDTLDSPLHF; DNA: TGTGCCACCCGGGACACCTTGGATTCACCCCTCCACTTT
V: TRBV11-2; size: once; D: -; J: TRBJ2-3; CDR3: CASSIDGGRSTDTQYF; DNA: TGTGCCAGCAGCATTGACGGGGGGCGTTCCACAGATACGCAGTATTTT
V: TRBV7-9; size: medium-sized; D: -; J: TRBJ2-7; CDR3: CASSLVGAYEQYF; DNA: TGTGCCAGCAGCTTAGTTGGAGCCTACGAGCAGTACTTC
V: TRBV9; size: many; D: TRBD2; J: TRBJ2-1; CDR3: CASSVSGLAGTNEQFF; DNA: TGTGCCAGCAGCGTATCGGGCCTAGCGGGGACCAATGAGCAGTTCTTC
V: TRBV18; size: -; D: TRBD1; J: TRBJ1-5; CDR3: CASSPPPGQGQPQHF; DNA: TGTGCCAGCTCACCACCTCCGGGACAGGGTCAGCCCCAGCATTTT